This T cell receptor beta chain was recorded in a study of T cell clonotyping in hematopoietic cell transplantation. Study-wide results and limits: Pathologically expanded recipient clonotypes increased progressively from day 30 to day 180 as diversity fell. At the given depth, recipient repertoires were over 95% de novo clonotypes. CD4 and CD8 repertoire contributions could not be separated without sorting.

On this clone itself: The antigen is unknown.

The table came from immunoSEQ multiplex PCR; TCRdb's copy has only in-frame clones and leaves some out. The sample contains fewer than 80,000 clones, about 93% of which appear only once. V dropped 0 bases and J dropped 2 bases, with 16 bases sitting between them. CDR3 length: 17 residues. Germline V gene data show CDR1 as MGHDK and CDR2 as SYGVNS. Input material: peripheral blood mononuclear cells. This chain joins TRBV25-1 and TRBJ2-5, with D tentatively TRBD1 or TRBD2 (5 bases each). The TCR originated in a man aged 45 to 65 in good health. Some clones in this sample may be carry-over from other donors' samples. The CDR3 is CASSEYLGPSLQETQYF. The CDR3 DNA sequence: TGTGCCAGCAGTGAATATTTGGGACCGTCCCTTCAAGAGACCCAGTACTTC.